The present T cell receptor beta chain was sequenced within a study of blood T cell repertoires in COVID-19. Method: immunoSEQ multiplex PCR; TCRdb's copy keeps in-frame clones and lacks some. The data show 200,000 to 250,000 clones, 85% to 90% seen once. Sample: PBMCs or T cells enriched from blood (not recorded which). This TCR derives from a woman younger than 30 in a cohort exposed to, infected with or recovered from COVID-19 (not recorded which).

CDR3 nucleotide sequence: TGTGCCAGCAGCTCGGACAGCTTCTACAATGAGCAGTTCTTC. It specifies CASSSDSFYNEQFF. The rearrangement joins TRBV7-9 to TRBJ2-1; the D gene is possibly TRBD1 (6 bases). CDR3 length: 14 amino acids. The germline CDR1 and CDR2 sequences are SEHNR and FQNEAQ (reference sequence). V dropped 4 bases and J dropped 3 bases, with 10 bases sitting between them.